This T cell receptor (beta chain) was retrieved from a study of glioma-infiltrating T cells. Points from the study as a whole: Gliomas, especially low-grade, showed above-expected tissue-blood divergence; non-neoplastic patients showed below.

Amplification of TCR alpha and beta CDR3 regions from RNA used iRepertoire nested multiplex PCR. Input was about 85-450 ng of tissue mRNA or PBMC total RNA. Each CDR3 protein gets one entry after TCRdb re-called the multiplex PCR reads with MiXCR. Of about 99,000 distinct CDR3 sequences in the sample, about 30% were seen once. This clonotype was counted many times. Its antigen remains unidentified. The material sequenced was glioma tissue, nonneoplastic brain tissue, or PBMCs (not recorded which). This clonotype was obtained from a human donor with low-grade glioma or glioblastoma, undergoing nonglioma brain surgery, or in good health (not recorded which).

The CDR3 is CASSGSRGWNEQFF. The CDR3, as DNA: TGTGCCAGCAGTGGCTCGAGGGGATGGAATGAGCAGTTCTTC. The chain recombines TRBV6-1 with TRBJ2-1; TRBD1 or TRBD2 may be the D gene (5 bases each). The V end was cut by 4 bases, the J end by 7 bases, with 14 bases between. CDR3 length: 14 residues. Germline lookup yields CDR1 MNHNS and CDR2 SASEGT.